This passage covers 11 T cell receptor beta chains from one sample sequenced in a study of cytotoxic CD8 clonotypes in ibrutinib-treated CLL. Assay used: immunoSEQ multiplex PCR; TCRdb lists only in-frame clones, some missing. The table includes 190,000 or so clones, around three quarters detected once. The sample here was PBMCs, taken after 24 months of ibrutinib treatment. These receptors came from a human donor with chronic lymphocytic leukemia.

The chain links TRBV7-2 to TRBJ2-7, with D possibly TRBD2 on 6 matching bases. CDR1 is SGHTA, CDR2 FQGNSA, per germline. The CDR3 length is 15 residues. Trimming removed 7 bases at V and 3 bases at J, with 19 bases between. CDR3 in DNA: TGTGCCAGCACCCGGCGGCTAGCGTTTAACTACGAGCAGTACTTC. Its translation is CASTRRLAFNYEQYF. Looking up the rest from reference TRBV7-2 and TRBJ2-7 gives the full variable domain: GAGVSQSPSNKVTEKGKDVELRCDPISGHTALYWYRQSLGQGLEFLIYFQGNSAPDKSGLPSDRFSAERTGGSVSTLTIQRTQQEDSAVYLCASTRRLAFNYEQYFGPGTRLTVT.

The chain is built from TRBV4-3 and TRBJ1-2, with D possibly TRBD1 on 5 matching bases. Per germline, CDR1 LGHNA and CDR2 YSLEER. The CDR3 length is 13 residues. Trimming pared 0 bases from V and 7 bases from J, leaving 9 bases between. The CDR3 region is CASSQDQGVGYTF. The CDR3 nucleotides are TGCGCCAGCAGCCAAGATCAAGGGGTTGGCTACACCTTC.

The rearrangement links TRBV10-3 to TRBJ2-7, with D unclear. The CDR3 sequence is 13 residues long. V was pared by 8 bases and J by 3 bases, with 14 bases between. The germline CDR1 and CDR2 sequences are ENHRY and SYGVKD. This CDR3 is CAIGSVTVYEQYF. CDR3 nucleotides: TGTGCCATCGGTTCTGTTACAGTCTACGAGCAGTACTTC.

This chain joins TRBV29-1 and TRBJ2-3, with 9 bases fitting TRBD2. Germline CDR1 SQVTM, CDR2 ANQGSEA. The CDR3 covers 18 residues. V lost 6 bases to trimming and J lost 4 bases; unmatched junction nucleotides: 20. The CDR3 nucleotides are TGCAGCGTCTGGTCGGCGGGAGGGCCGGGGTGGTCATCAGATACGCAGTATTTT. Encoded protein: CSVWSAGGPGWSSDTQYF.

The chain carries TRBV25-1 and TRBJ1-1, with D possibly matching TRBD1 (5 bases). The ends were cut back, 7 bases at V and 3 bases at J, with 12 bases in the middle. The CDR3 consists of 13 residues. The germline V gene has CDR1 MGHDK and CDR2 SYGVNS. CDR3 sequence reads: CASTSRGDTEAFF. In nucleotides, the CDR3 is TGTGCCAGCACTAGCCGGGGGGACACTGAAGCTTTCTTT. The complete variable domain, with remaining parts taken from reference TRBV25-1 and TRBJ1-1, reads EADIYQTPRYLVIGTGKKITLECSQTMGHDKMYWYQQDPGMELHLIHYSYGVNSTEKGDLSSESTVSRIRTEHFPLTLESARPSHTSQYLCASTSRGDTEAFFGQGTRLTVV.

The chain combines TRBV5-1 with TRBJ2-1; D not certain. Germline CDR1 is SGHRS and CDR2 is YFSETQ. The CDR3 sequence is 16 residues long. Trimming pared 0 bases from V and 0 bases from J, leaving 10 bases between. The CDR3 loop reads CASSLDRFSSYNEQFF. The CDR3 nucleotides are TGCGCCAGCAGCTTGGACCGGTTTAGCTCCTACAATGAGCAGTTCTTC. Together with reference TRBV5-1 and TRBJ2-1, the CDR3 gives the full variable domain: KAGVTQTPRYLIKTRGQQVTLSCSPISGHRSVSWYQQTPGQGLQFLFEYFSETQRNKGNFPGRFSGRQFSNSRSEMNVSTLELGDSALYLCASSLDRFSSYNEQFFGPGTRLTVL.

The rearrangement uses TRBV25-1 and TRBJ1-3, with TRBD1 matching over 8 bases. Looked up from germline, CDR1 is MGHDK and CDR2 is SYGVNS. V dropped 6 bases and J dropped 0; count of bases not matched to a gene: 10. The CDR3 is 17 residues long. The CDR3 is CASRQTGQANSGNTIYF. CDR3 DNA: TGTGCCAGCAGACAAACGGGACAGGCGAACTCTGGAAACACCATATATTTT.

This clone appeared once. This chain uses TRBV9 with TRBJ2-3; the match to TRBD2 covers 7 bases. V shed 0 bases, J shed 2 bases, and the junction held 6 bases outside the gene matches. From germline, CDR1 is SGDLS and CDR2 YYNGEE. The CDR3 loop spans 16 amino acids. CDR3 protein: CASSVGGSDYTDTQYF. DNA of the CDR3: TGTGCCAGCAGCGTAGGCGGGAGTGACTACACAGATACGCAGTATTTT.

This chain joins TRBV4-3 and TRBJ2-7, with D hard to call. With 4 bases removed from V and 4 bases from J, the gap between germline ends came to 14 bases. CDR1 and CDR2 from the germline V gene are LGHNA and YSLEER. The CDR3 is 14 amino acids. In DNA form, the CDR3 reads TGCGCCAGCAGCCCTACGAGAGGTAGTTACGAGCAGTACTTC. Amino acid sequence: CASSPTRGSYEQYF.

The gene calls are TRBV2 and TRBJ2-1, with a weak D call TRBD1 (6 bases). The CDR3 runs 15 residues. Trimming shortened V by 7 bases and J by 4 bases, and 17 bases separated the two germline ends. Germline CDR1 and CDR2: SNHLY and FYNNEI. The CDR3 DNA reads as TGTGCCAGCACGTCCAGGGACATCCGTTACAATGAGCAGTTCTTC. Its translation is CASTSRDIRYNEQFF.

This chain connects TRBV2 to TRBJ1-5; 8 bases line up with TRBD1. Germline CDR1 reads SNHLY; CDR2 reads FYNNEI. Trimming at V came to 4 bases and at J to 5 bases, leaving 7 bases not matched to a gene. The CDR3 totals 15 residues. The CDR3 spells CASSADRASDQPQHF. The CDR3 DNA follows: TGTGCCAGCAGTGCGGACAGGGCCTCGGATCAGCCCCAGCATTTT.